This is a list of T cell receptor beta chains from one sample in a study of shared clonotypes between healthy human individuals. Libraries were prepared by immunoSEQ multiplex PCR; TCRdb keeps only in-frame clonotypes and omits some of them. This sample carries around 2,000,000 clones, just over 90% of them seen once, and the ten largest clones take more than 1.5%. The specimen sequenced was naive CD8+ T cells from PBMCs. Every receptor here comes from a man younger than 30 in good health. Some clones in this sample may be carry-over from other donors' samples. Each CDR3 is given with its conserved first and last residue.

cdr3_length j_call v_call cdr3_aa
12 TRBJ2-7 TRBV29-1 CSVKTGPYEQYF
17 TRBJ2-7 TRBV2 CASSEKAGLAGGLEQYF
14 TRBJ2-1 TRBV18 CASSPSDGYNEQFF
12 TRBJ2-2 TRBV27 CAILTGFGELFF
12 TRBJ2-7 TRBV6-1 CASSSQAYEQYF
15 TRBJ1-2 TRBV19 CASRGEGPHGYGYTF
15 TRBJ2-1 TRBV30 CAWSFGLPSYNEQFF
16 TRBJ2-6 TRBV29-1 CSVGGTADSGANVLTF
15 TRBJ2-5 TRBV4-1 CASSLRTGYQETQYF
15 TRBJ1-5 TRBV2 CASTTWTASNQPQHF
14 TRBJ2-1 TRBV10-2 CARRAPAQYNEQFF
15 TRBJ2-5 TRBV4-3 CASSQGPPGRETQYF
17 TRBJ1-1 TRBV5-4 CASATRGGLVTNTEAFF
15 TRBJ2-7 TRBV6-1 CASSGAPVFLYEQYF
17 TRBJ1-2 TRBV11-2 CASSPVGWGSGRYGYTF
15 TRBJ1-3 TRBV2 CAGPGTESSGNTIYF
17 TRBJ2-7 TRBV4-1 CASSQDEGGYTSYEQYF
15 TRBJ1-6 TRBV23-1 CASSQGGMYSSPLHF
16 TRBJ2-7 TRBV28 CASSPVGGPSDYEQYF
14 TRBJ2-1 TRBV4-2 CASSDDRTYNEQFF
14 TRBJ2-5 TRBV28 CASSPQAFQETQYF
15 TRBJ1-5 TRBV7-8 CASSLLGGEVQPQHF
14 TRBJ1-1 TRBV5-6 CASSLRRVNTEAFF
14 TRBJ2-1 TRBV29-1 CSGQVRGLVNEQFF
14 TRBJ1-5 TRBV2 CASKGRYSNQPQHF
13 TRBJ2-7 TRBV27 CASSFGQTYEQYF
16 TRBJ2-2 TRBV9 CASSDGRDRFTGELFF
13 TRBJ1-1 TRBV27 CASYSAPYRKFFF
16 TRBJ2-7 TRBV11-1 CASTPVGGTAPYEQYF
17 TRBJ2-7 TRBV27 CASSSRTTSGSSYEQYF
13 NA TRBV29-1 CSALGTASYEQYF
16 TRBJ1-1 TRBV7-9 CASSFPLPGENTEAFF
13 TRBJ2-7 TRBV9 CASSVGAEYEQYF
12 TRBJ2-3 TRBV19 CASGGPPDTQYF
14 TRBJ1-2 TRBV13 CASSLGRTGYGYTF
15 TRBJ2-7 TRBV6-1 CASSEGGGSSYEQYF
15 TRBJ1-5 TRBV4-1 CASSQNDRGKQPQHF
14 TRBJ2-1 TRBV27 CASSLSNIYNEQFF
16 TRBJ2-3 TRBV27 CASRGGPGQGADTQYF
17 TRBJ2-3 TRBV5-1 CASSLEPGGVSTDTQYF
12 TRBJ2-7 TRBV2 CASSDSGYEQYF
11 TRBJ2-2 TRBV29-1 CSVVYAGELFF
13 TRBJ2-7 TRBV4-1 CASSQGIAYEQYF
12 TRBJ2-2 TRBV27 CASSKNTGELFF